The entry that follows covers one T cell receptor beta chain sequence. Its target is not known. The primer mix had 60 Vbeta and 13 Jbeta primers. Sequenced by immunoSEQ multiplex PCR; TCRdb stores in-frame clones only, minus some. The table records some 200,000 clones, 60% to 80% of them present only once. This specimen comes from a study of cytomegalovirus exposure and HLA in healthy donors. The CDR3 is 18 amino acids. Germline V gives CDR1 MNHEY, CDR2 SMNVEV (reference sequence). Unmatched junction bases numbered 15, after V lost 1 base and J lost 4 bases. Findings and caveats of the study: Reported findings show TCR beta sequences accurately forecast HLA-A and HLA-B alleles in most subjects. Researchers reported in a later analysis that a missense DCLRE1C variant was tied to TCR beta V- and J-gene trimming.

Sequencing used PBMCs. The rearrangement links TRBV27 to TRBJ1-2, with TRBD1 matching over 7 bases. This receptor was identified in a man younger than 35 in good health and CMV-seronegative. In DNA form, the CDR3 reads TGTGCCAGCAGTTTATTACCCCCCGACAGGGTCCCCTTCTATGGCTACACCTTC. Its translation is CASSLLPPDRVPFYGYTF.